The 18 T cell receptor beta chains below all came from one sample that was sequenced in a study of control samples from healthy donors and cancer patients. Using immunoSEQ multiplex PCR, the repertoire was profiled, and TCRdb retains in-frame clones only, with some absent. Among approximately 49,000 clones listed, 65% to 90% were seen once. Sequenced sample: PBMCs. The receptors derive from a woman aged 50 to 60 with lung cancer.

As DNA, the CDR3 is TGTGCCAGCAGCTTAGTCAGAGGGGAGACCCAGTACTTC. Its protein is CASSLVRGETQYF. V is TRBV11-2 and J is TRBJ2-5, with TRBD2 as a possible D gene (5 bases). The germline CDR1 and CDR2 sequences are SGHAT and FQNNGV. The CDR3 totals 13 residues. The V gene lost 1 base and the J gene lost 5 bases, with 8 bases spanning the gap.

The chain employs TRBV6-2 or TRBV6-3 and TRBJ2-7, with 7 bases aligning to TRBD1. This CDR3 has 15 residues. The trim removed 4 bases at V and 2 bases at J, leaving 8 bases unmatched. CDR1 and CDR2 (germline): MNHEY, SVGEGT. The CDR3 nucleotides read TGTGCCAGCAGTTTTTTGACAGGGTTTCCCTACGAGCAGTACTTC. Translation: CASSFLTGFPYEQYF.

This clone was counted only a few times. The chain combines TRBV18 with TRBJ1-2; the D gene is possibly TRBD1 (5 bases). The germline gives CDR1 KGHSH, CDR2 LQKENI. The CDR3 extends over 13 amino acids. Trimming removed 3 bases at V and 6 bases at J, with 11 bases between. DNA of the CDR3: TGTGCCAGCTCACCGGGCGGAGGGGATGGCTACACCTTC. It translates to CASSPGGGDGYTF.

The chain links TRBV19 to TRBJ2-5, with 8 nucleotides matching TRBD1. The CDR3 runs to 14 residues. Looked up from germline, CDR1 is LNHDA and CDR2 is SQIVND (reference sequence). Trimming removed 10 bases from V and 0 bases from J; junction bases left unmatched: 7. The CDR3 spells CATPDRADQETQYF. The DNA of the CDR3 is TGTGCCACCCCGGACAGGGCGGACCAAGAGACCCAGTACTTC.

This rearrangement joins TRBV5-1 to TRBJ1-1; D is unclear. The germline CDR1 and CDR2 sequences are SGHRS and YFSETQ. V dropped 4 bases and J dropped 0 bases, with 10 bases sitting between them. The CDR3 extends over 14 amino acids. The chain's CDR3 is CASSPWTMNTEAFF. CDR3 nucleotides: TGCGCCAGCAGCCCATGGACCATGAACACTGAAGCTTTCTTT. Looking up the rest from reference TRBV5-1 and TRBJ1-1 gives the full variable domain: KAGVTQTPRYLIKTRGQQVTLSCSPISGHRSVSWYQQTPGQGLQFLFEYFSETQRNKGNFPGRFSGRQFSNSRSEMNVSTLELGDSALYLCASSPWTMNTEAFFGQGTRLTVV.

J is TRBJ1-2 and V is TRBV30; no firm D call. The CDR3 contains 12 residues. V lost 4 bases and J 2 bases, leaving 8 bases between the germline ends. Germline V gives CDR1 GTSNPN, CDR2 SVGIG (reference sequence). The CDR3 DNA is TGTGCCTGGAATCGTGAGAACTATGGCTACACCTTC. Translating it yields CAWNRENYGYTF.

The V and J genes are TRBV7-2 and TRBJ2-7; the D gene is possibly TRBD1 (5 bases). Germline V lookup: CDR1 SGHTA, CDR2 FQGNSA. CDR3 length: 14 amino acids. Trimming took off 1 base at V and 4 bases at J, with 11 bases between the two ends. The CDR3 nucleotides read TGTGCCAGCAGCTTAGTACGGGCAGGGTACGAGCAGTACTTC. It codes for CASSLVRAGYEQYF.

This chain connects TRBV7-2 to TRBJ1-6, with 7 bases fitting TRBD1. The V segment lost 4 bases and the J segment 10 bases; nucleotides outside the gene matches: 4. CDR3 length: 13 residues. The germline gives CDR1 SGHTA, CDR2 FQGNSA. Here the CDR3 DNA reads TGTGCCAGCAGCTCGCTGACAGGGTCACCCCTCCACTTT. This codes for CASSSLTGSPLHF.

The genes are TRBV3-1 (or the pseudogene TRBV3-2) and TRBJ1-1, with D perhaps TRBD1 (5 bases). CDR1 LGHDT and CDR2 YNNKEL come from the germline V gene (reference sequence). CDR3 length: 14 residues. Trimming removed 1 base at V and 1 base at J, with 7 bases between. CDR3 amino acids: CASSQGGANTEAFF. The DNA of the CDR3 is TGTGCCAGCAGCCAAGGAGGGGCGAACACTGAAGCTTTCTTT.

The CDR3 sequence is CASSNPGTANEKLFF. In nucleotides, the CDR3 is TGTGCCAGCAGCAATCCCGGGACAGCAAATGAAAAACTGTTTTTT. The genes are TRBV7-6 and TRBJ1-4; TRBD1 agrees at 7 bases. The CDR3 has 15 amino acids. The germline V gene encodes CDR1 SGHVS and CDR2 FNYEAQ. V lost 5 bases, J lost 5 bases, and 8 bases stayed unmatched.

The chain links TRBV12-3 or TRBV12-4 to TRBJ1-2; no firm D call. The CDR3 runs 13 residues. Trimming stripped 0 bases from V and 8 bases from J, with 10 bases between. The CDR3, as DNA: TGTGCCAGCAGTTTAGCGGCTTCAACCGGCTACACCTTC. As protein: CASSLAASTGYTF.

This clone was counted once. The chain has TRBV2 and TRBJ1-1; no definite D call. The germline gives CDR1 SNHLY, CDR2 FYNNEI. CDR3 size: 13 residues. V lost 4 bases, J lost 5 bases, and 11 bases lay in between. CDR3 DNA sequence: TGTGCCAGCAGTGGGACTACCGGGACTGAAGCTTTCTTT. The encoded protein is CASSGTTGTEAFF.

Here the CDR3 DNA reads TGTGCCATCAGTGGCCGCGATAGGGAAAAACTGTTTTTT. This sequence encodes CAISGRDREKLFF. The rearrangement links TRBV10-3 to TRBJ1-4; D is ambiguous. The CDR3 runs to 13 residues. V was shortened by 4 bases and J by 8 bases, with 11 bases between the two germline ends. Germline values: CDR1 ENHRY, CDR2 SYGVKD.

The gene calls are TRBV7-2 and TRBJ2-2; 8 nucleotides agree with TRBD2. The CDR3 is 15 residues long. V lost 6 bases, J lost 3 bases, and 6 bases stayed unmatched. The V gene's germline CDR1 is SGHTA and CDR2 FQGNSA. CDR3 region: CASSLSGGYTGELFF. The CDR3 DNA reads TGTGCCAGCAGTTTATCGGGGGGGTACACCGGGGAGCTGTTTTTT.

This chain uses TRBV6-1 with TRBJ2-4, with unresolved D. V lost 0 bases, J lost 7 bases, and 1 base lay in between. CDR3 length: 11 residues. Per germline, CDR1 MNHNS and CDR2 SASEGT. The CDR3 DNA is TGTGCCAGCAGTGAAGCGAACATTCAGTACTTC. Protein product: CASSEANIQYF.

CDR3 nucleotides: TGTGCCAGCAGCTTAACGACTAGCGGTGCAGATACGCAGTATTTT. Translation: CASSLTTSGADTQYF. The gene calls are TRBV11-2 and TRBJ2-3; 9 bases align to TRBD2. The CDR3 sequence is 15 residues long. Trimming took 2 bases from V and 4 from J; bases not matched to a gene: 4. The germline CDR1 and CDR2 sequences are SGHAT and FQNNGV.

The gene calls are TRBV27 and TRBJ1-2; D remains ambiguous. The germline gives CDR1 MNHEY, CDR2 SMNVEV (reference sequence). V gave up 3 bases and J gave up 0 bases, with 5 bases separating them. This CDR3 is built from 13 residues. The CDR3 sequence: CASSLKTNYGYTF. In DNA, the CDR3 is TGTGCCAGCAGTTTGAAGACTAACTATGGCTACACCTTC.

Remarks on this clone: The germline gene is not matched at one end of the junction; a read error may be the cause. The chain couples TRBV7-6 to TRBJ1-6, with TRBD1 matching over 8 bases. Germline loops: CDR1 SGHVS, CDR2 FNYEAQ. The CDR3 spans 15 residues. The CDR3 DNA is TGTGCCAGCAGCTTGAGGCAGGGGGCGGATTCACCCCCCCACTTT. Amino acid sequence: CASSLRQGADSPPHF.